These 23 T cell receptor beta chains originate from one sample sequenced in a study of blood T cell repertoires in COVID-19. Assay: immunoSEQ multiplex PCR; the TCRdb copy retains only in-frame clones and omits some. The data show some 76,000 clones, with around nine tenths seen just once and about 5% held by the top ten. Sequencing was performed on peripheral blood. These receptors were taken from a human donor in a cohort sampled during active COVID-19.

The chain links TRBV12-3 or TRBV12-4 to TRBJ1-2; D uncertain. The CDR3 consists of 13 residues. V was shortened by 2 bases and J by 4 bases, with 8 bases between the two germline ends. CDR3 coding DNA: TGTGCCAGCAGTTTACGTGTTAGCTATGGCTACACCTTC. As protein: CASSLRVSYGYTF.

The V gene is TRBV7-8, the J gene TRBJ1-4; weak D call: TRBD1 (6 bases). The germline gives CDR1 SGHVS, CDR2 FQNEAQ. The CDR3 sequence is 16 residues long. Trimming stripped 5 bases from V and 7 bases from J, with 20 bases between. This CDR3 is CASSLKTDSVGEKLFF. CDR3 in DNA: TGTGCCAGCAGCCTTAAGACGGACAGCGTCGGTGAAAAACTGTTTTTT. Based on the CDR3 plus reference TRBV7-8 and TRBJ1-4, the full variable domain is GAGVSQSPRYKVAKRGQDVALRCDPISGHVSLFWYQQALGQGPEFLTYFQNEAQLDKSGLPSDRFFAERPEGSVSTLKIQRTQQEDSAVYLCASSLKTDSVGEKLFFGSGTQLSVL.

V usage is TRBV6-2 or TRBV6-3 and J usage is TRBJ1-4, with TRBD1 identical over 7 bases. Germline V CDR1 and CDR2: MNHEY, SVGEGT. The CDR3 spans 15 residues. V gave up 5 bases and J gave up 6 bases; unmatched junction bases: 9. In DNA, the CDR3 is TGTGCCAGCAGTGACAGGACAGGTGATGATGAAAAACTGTTTTTT. Protein: CASSDRTGDDEKLFF.

The rearrangement links TRBV7-8 to TRBJ1-1; 10 bases fit TRBD1. This CDR3 has 15 amino acids. Looked up from germline, CDR1 is SGHVS and CDR2 is FQNEAQ. Trimming cost V 0 bases and J 3 bases; bases outside gene matches: 1. The CDR3 DNA is TGTGCCAGCAGCTTAGCGGGACAGGGGTACACTGAAGCTTTCTTT. As protein: CASSLAGQGYTEAFF.

The V call is TRBV9, the J call TRBJ2-5; 9 nucleotides align to TRBD1. The J segment lost 5 bases and the V segment lost 5 bases, leaving 10 bases of the junction unmatched. This CDR3 comprises 15 residues. Germline CDR1 and CDR2: SGDLS and YYNGEE. CDR3 residues: CASSPTGGFMETQYF. CDR3 bases: TGTGCCAGCAGTCCCACAGGGGGCTTTATGGAGACCCAGTACTTC.

The J gene is TRBJ2-6, the V gene TRBV29-1; TRBD1 aligns across 8 bases. CDR3 length equals 15 residues. Per germline, CDR1 SQVTM and CDR2 ANQGSEA. The junction had 4 bases not matched to a gene; V was cut back by 4 bases and J by 2 bases. The chain's CDR3 is CSVGQGLAGANVLTF. The CDR3 DNA follows: TGCAGCGTTGGACAGGGGCTGGCTGGGGCCAACGTCCTGACTTTC.

In its sample, this clone was seen once. This rearrangement joins TRBV10-3 to TRBJ1-1, with 9 bases matching TRBD1. The CDR3 runs 14 residues. The V segment lost 6 bases and the J segment 1 base; nucleotides outside the gene matches: 3. CDR1 and CDR2 (germline): ENHRY, SYGVKD. CDR3: CAISAGQGNTEAFF. The CDR3 nucleotides read TGTGCCATCAGCGCGGGACAGGGGAACACTGAAGCTTTCTTT.

V gene TRBV25-1 combines with J gene TRBJ2-3; 9 nucleotides align to TRBD2. The CDR3 runs 15 residues. V lost 4 bases and J lost 1; bases outside the gene matches: 3. Germline V gene data show CDR1 as MGHDK and CDR2 as SYGVNS. The CDR3 region has the DNA TGTGCCAGCAGTGTACGCGGGGGGGGCACAGATACGCAGTATTTT. Translating it yields CASSVRGGGTDTQYF.

The V gene is TRBV29-1, the J gene TRBJ2-7, with D possibly matching TRBD2 (5 bases). The V gene's germline CDR1 is SQVTM and CDR2 ANQGSEA. The CDR3 runs to 11 residues. Trimming removed 6 bases at V and 1 base at J, with 7 bases between. CDR3 residues: CSVRVSYEQYF. The DNA of the CDR3 is TGCAGCGTGAGGGTTTCCTACGAGCAGTACTTC.

This chain joins TRBV5-1 and TRBJ2-7; 9 positions agree with TRBD2. V was clipped by 0 bases and J by 4 bases; unmatched bases: 5. The CDR3 covers 15 residues. The germline gives CDR1 SGHRS, CDR2 YFSETQ. The CDR3 reads CASSLDPGLAYEQYF. The CDR3 coding sequence is TGCGCCAGCAGCTTGGACCCGGGACTAGCTTACGAGCAGTACTTC.

V is TRBV7-2 and J is TRBJ1-1, with D possibly matching TRBD1 (5 bases). This CDR3 has 15 residues. CDR1 SGHTA and CDR2 FQGNSA come from the germline V gene. Between the trimmed V and J ends, which lost 1 base and 6 bases, there was a span of 15 bases. The CDR3, as DNA: TGTGCCAGCAGCTTAGTGCGGGGGGTAGGCTCTGAAGCTTTCTTT. Amino acids: CASSLVRGVGSEAFF.

V is TRBV4-3 and J is TRBJ2-1; TRBD2 matches 11 bases. Per the germline V gene, CDR1 is LGHNA and CDR2 is YSLEER. The CDR3 spans 15 residues. V shed 2 bases, J shed 9 bases, and the junction held 6 bases outside the gene matches. CDR3 in DNA: TGCGCCAGCAGCCAATTAGCGGGGGGGCTAAGTGAGCAGTTCTTC. Protein product: CASSQLAGGLSEQFF.

This clone showed up just a few times. The V gene is TRBV3-1 (or the pseudogene TRBV3-2), the J gene TRBJ1-1; D is unresolved. V was trimmed by 0 bases and J by 3 bases, leaving 8 bases between them. Germline CDR1 is LGHDT and CDR2 is YNNKEL (reference sequence). The CDR3 covers 14 residues. CDR3 coding DNA: TGTGCCAGCAGCCAAGATCGCACTTACACTGAAGCTTTCTTT. Amino acid sequence: CASSQDRTYTEAFF.

The chain combines TRBV11-1 with TRBJ1-2; D remains ambiguous. The V end lost 8 bases, the J end lost 2 bases, and 6 bases lay between the germline ends. From germline, CDR1 is SGHAT and CDR2 FQDESV (reference sequence). CDR3 length equals 11 residues. The CDR3 region is CASGRNYGYTF. CDR3 nucleotide sequence: TGTGCCAGCGGCAGGAACTATGGCTACACCTTC.

The V and J genes are TRBV5-1 and TRBJ2-1; D is possibly TRBD1 (5 bases). CDR1 SGHRS and CDR2 YFSETQ come from the germline V gene. The V gene lost 4 bases and the J gene lost 0 bases, with 11 bases spanning the gap. This CDR3 spans 15 amino acids. CDR3 in DNA: TGCGCCAGCAGCCTCAGACAGAGCTCCTACAATGAGCAGTTCTTC. This codes for CASSLRQSSYNEQFF.

V is TRBV6-6 and J is TRBJ1-1; 7 nucleotides line up with TRBD1. V dropped 7 bases and J dropped 2; count of bases not matched to a gene: 7. Germline V gene data show CDR1 as MNHNY and CDR2 as SVGAGI (reference sequence). The CDR3 sequence is 14 residues long. The CDR3 region is CASTRGVENTEAFF. DNA for the CDR3: TGTGCCAGCACCAGGGGGGTGGAAAACACTGAAGCTTTCTTT.

The chain couples TRBV4-3 to TRBJ2-3; 8 bases are a match to TRBD2. This CDR3 region has 16 residues. Germline CDR1 LGHNA, CDR2 YSLEER. V gave up 1 base and J gave up 6 bases; unmatched junction bases: 9. DNA for the CDR3: TGCGCCAGCAGCCAAGGTTTCGGGGGGGCCATTGATACGCAGTATTTT. This codes for CASSQGFGGAIDTQYF.

This chain links TRBV18 with TRBJ1-2; tentatively, D is TRBD1 (5 bases). Germline V CDR1 and CDR2: KGHSH, LQKENI. This CDR3 has 16 amino acids. The ends were cut back, 2 bases at V and 2 bases at J, with 15 bases in the middle. The chain's CDR3 is CASSPIGQGINYGYTF. For the CDR3, the DNA is TGTGCCAGCTCACCAATCGGGCAGGGAATAAACTATGGCTACACCTTC.

The rearrangement joins TRBV5-6 to TRBJ2-3; TRBD2 matches 8 bases. Germline V lookup: CDR1 SGHDT, CDR2 YYEEEE. CDR3 length: 15 amino acids. With V trimmed by 4 bases and J by 0 bases, 4 bases remained unmatched. CDR3 nucleotides: TGTGCCAGCAGCCCTCTAGCGGGTAGCACAGATACGCAGTATTTT. Its translation: CASSPLAGSTDTQYF.

This chain uses TRBV6-5 with TRBJ2-5; 7 nucleotides align to TRBD2. V dropped 5 bases and J dropped 4; count of bases not matched to a gene: 7. Germline V gene sequence: CDR1 MNHEY, CDR2 SVGAGI. The CDR3 extends over 14 amino acids. The chain's CDR3 is CASSQQGGTETQYF. The CDR3 DNA is TGTGCCAGCAGTCAGCAGGGAGGGACAGAGACCCAGTACTTC.

This sequence joins TRBV5-8 and TRBJ2-7, with D possibly TRBD2 on 6 matching bases. V was cut by 4 bases and J by 2 bases, with 13 bases left in between. Germline lookup yields CDR1 SGHTS and CDR2 YDEGEE. CDR3 length equals 14 residues. DNA for the CDR3: TGTGCCAGCAGCATCGCCGGGGGTGCCTACGAGCAGTACTTC. As protein: CASSIAGGAYEQYF.

The chain uses TRBV18 and TRBJ2-1, with TRBD2 matching over 8 bases. J was trimmed by 9 bases and V by 6 bases; bases with no gene match: 13. The CDR3 extends over 15 amino acids. In germline, CDR1 is KGHSH, CDR2 LQKENI. The CDR3 sequence is CASSTPTGGLGEQFF. The CDR3 coding sequence is TGTGCCAGCTCTACCCCGACGGGGGGGCTGGGTGAGCAGTTCTTC.

The chain combines TRBV7-2 with TRBJ2-1, with TRBD2 identical over 13 bases. The germline V gene encodes CDR1 SGHTA and CDR2 FQGNSA. This CDR3 region has 18 residues. V shed 7 bases and J 1 base; nucleotides not matched to a gene: 10. In DNA, the CDR3 is TGTGCCAGCACCCAACCAGGACTAGCGGGGGCGTCCTACAATGAGCAGTTCTTC. Translating gives CASTQPGLAGASYNEQFF.